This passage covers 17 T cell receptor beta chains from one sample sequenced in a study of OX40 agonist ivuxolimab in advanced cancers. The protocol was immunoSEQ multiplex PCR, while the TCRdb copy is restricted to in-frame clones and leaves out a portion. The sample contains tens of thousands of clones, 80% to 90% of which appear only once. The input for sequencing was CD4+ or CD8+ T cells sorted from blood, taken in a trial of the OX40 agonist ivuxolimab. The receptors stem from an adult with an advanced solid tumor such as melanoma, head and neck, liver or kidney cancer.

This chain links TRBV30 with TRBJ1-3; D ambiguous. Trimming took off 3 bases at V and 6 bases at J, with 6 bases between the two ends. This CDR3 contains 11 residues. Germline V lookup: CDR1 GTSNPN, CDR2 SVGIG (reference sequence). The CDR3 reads CAWRRENTIYF. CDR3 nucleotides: TGTGCCTGGAGGCGGGAAAACACCATATATTTT.

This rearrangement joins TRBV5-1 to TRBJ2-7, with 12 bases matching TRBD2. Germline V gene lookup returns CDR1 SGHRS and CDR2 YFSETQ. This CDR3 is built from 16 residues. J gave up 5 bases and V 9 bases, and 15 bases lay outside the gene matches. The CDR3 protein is CATAVLAGGPVNEQYF. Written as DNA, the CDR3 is TGCGCCACAGCGGTCCTAGCGGGAGGGCCGGTCAACGAGCAGTACTTC.

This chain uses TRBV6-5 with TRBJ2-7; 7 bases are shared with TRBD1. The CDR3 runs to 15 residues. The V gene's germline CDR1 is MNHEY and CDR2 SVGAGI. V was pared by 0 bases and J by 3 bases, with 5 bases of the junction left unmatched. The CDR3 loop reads CASSYSNRGLYEQYF. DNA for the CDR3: TGTGCCAGCAGTTACTCGAACAGGGGCCTCTACGAGCAGTACTTC.

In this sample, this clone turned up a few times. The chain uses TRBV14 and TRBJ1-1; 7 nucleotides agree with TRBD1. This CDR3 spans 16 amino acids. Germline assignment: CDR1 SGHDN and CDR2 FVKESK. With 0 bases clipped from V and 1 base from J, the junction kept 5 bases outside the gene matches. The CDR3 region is CASSQDRRTGNTEAFF. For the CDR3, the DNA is TGTGCCAGCAGCCAAGATCGCAGGACAGGGAACACTGAAGCTTTCTTT.

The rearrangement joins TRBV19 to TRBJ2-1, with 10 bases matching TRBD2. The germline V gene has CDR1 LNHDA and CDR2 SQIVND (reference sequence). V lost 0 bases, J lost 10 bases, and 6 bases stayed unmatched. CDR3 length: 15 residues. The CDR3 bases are TGTGCCAGTAGTATAGATCATAGCGGGAGGTGGGAGCAGTTCTTC. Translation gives CASSIDHSGRWEQFF.

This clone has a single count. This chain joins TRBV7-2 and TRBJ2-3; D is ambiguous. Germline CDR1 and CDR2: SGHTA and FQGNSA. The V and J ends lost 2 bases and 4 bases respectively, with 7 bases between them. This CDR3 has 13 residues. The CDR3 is CASSLRTADTQYF. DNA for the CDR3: TGTGCCAGCAGCTTACGGACCGCAGATACGCAGTATTTT.

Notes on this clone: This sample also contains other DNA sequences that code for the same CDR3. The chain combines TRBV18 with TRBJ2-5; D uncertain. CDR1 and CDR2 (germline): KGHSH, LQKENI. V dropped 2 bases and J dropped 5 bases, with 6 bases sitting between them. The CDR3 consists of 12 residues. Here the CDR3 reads CASSPLGETQYF. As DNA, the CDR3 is TGTGCCAGCTCACCATTAGGGGAGACCCAGTACTTC. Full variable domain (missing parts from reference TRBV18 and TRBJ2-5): NAGVMQNPRHLVRRRGQEARLRCSPMKGHSHVYWYRQLPEEGLKFMVYLQKENIIDESGMPKERFSAEFPKEGPSILRIQQVVRGDSAAYFCASSPLGETQYFGPGTRLLVL.

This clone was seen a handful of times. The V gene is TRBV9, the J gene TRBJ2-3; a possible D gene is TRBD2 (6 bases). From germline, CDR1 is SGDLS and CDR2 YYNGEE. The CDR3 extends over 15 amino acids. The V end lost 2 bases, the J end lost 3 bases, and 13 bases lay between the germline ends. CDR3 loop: CASSVGVRETDTQYF. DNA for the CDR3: TGTGCCAGCAGCGTGGGGGTGCGGGAAACAGATACGCAGTATTTT.

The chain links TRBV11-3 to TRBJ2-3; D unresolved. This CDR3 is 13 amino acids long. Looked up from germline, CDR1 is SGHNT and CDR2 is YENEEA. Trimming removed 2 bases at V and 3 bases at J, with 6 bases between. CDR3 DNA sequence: TGTGCCAGCAGCTTACCCCGGACAGATACGCAGTATTTT. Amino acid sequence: CASSLPRTDTQYF.

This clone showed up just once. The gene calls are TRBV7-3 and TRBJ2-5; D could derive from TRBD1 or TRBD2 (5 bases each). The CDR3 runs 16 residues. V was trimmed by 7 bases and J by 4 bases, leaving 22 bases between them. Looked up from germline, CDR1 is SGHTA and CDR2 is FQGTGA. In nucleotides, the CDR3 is TGTGCCAGCAACCGGTGGGGACCCGGCGTCATAGAGACCCAGTACTTC. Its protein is CASNRWGPGVIETQYF.

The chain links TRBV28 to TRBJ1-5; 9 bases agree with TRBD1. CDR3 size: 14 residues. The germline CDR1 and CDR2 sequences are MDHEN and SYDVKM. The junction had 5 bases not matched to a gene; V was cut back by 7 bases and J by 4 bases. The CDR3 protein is CASTLGQGNQPQHF. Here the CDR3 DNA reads TGTGCCAGCACCCTCGGACAGGGGAATCAGCCCCAGCATTTT. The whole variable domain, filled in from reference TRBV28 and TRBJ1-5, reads DVKVTQSSRYLVKRTGEKVFLECVQDMDHENMFWYRQDPGLGLRLIYFSYDVKMKEKGDIPEGYSVSREKKERFSLILESASTNQTSMYLCASTLGQGNQPQHFGDGTRLSIL.

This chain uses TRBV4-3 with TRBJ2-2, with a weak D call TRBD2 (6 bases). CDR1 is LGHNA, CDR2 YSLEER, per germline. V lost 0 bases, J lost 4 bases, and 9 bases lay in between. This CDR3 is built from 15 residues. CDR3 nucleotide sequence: TGCGCCAGCAGCCAAGAAGGGACTTTCACCGGGGAGCTGTTTTTT. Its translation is CASSQEGTFTGELFF.

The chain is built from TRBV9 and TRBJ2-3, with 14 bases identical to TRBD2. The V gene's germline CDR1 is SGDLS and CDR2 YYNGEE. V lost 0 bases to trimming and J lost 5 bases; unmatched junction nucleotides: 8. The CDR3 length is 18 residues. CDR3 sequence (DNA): TGTGCCAGCAGCGTAGGGACTAGCGGGAGGCGGGTTGGAGATACGCAGTATTTT. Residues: CASSVGTSGRRVGDTQYF.

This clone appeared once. The CDR3 DNA reads as TGTGCCAGCGGAAGTGGTAGAATCCAAGAGACCCAGTACTTC. Translated: CASGSGRIQETQYF. The genes are TRBV6-5 and TRBJ2-5; D uncertain. Trimming took off 8 bases at V and 1 base at J, with 14 bases between the two ends. Germline loops: CDR1 MNHEY, CDR2 SVGAGI. The CDR3 has 14 amino acids.

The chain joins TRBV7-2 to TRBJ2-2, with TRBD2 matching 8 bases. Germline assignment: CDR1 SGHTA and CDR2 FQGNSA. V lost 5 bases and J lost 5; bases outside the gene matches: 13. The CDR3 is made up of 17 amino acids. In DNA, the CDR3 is TGTGCCAGCAGCCGCAGGGGACTAGTTACAGGGACCGGGGAGCTGTTTTTT. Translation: CASSRRGLVTGTGELFF.

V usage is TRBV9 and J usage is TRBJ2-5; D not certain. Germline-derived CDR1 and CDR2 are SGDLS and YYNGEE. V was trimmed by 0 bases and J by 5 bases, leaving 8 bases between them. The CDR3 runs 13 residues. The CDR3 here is CASSVALGETQYF. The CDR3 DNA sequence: TGTGCCAGCAGCGTAGCTCTGGGGGAGACCCAGTACTTC.

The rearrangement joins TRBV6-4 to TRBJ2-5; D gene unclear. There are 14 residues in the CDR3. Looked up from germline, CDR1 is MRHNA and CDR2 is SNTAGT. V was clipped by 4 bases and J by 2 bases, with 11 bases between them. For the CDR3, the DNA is TGTGCCAGCAGTGTTGAAGCTTGGCAAGAGACCCAGTACTTC. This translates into CASSVEAWQETQYF.